This T cell receptor (beta chain) was profiled in a study of shared T cell receptors in the human thymus. Germline-derived CDR1 and CDR2 are SGHDN and FVKESK. The CDR3 loop spans 15 amino acids. V gave up 4 bases and J gave up 4 bases; unmatched junction bases: 4. Assay used: immunoSEQ multiplex PCR; TCRdb lists only in-frame clones, some missing. This sample carries hundreds of thousands of clones, more than 75% of them seen once, and the ten largest clones take under 0.01%. This clone was detected only a few times. These records were also assigned to another study, of human thymus T cells. That report adds: Resected material from corrective heart surgery provided the thymus tissue analysed. Among thymic and blood repertoires, usage of V and J genes appeared biased.

The sample consisted of thymocytes. The receptor was derived from a boy in the first two years of life with a congenital heart defect. V is TRBV14 and J is TRBJ2-1; 10 positions match TRBD2. CDR3 amino acids: CASSRGLAEYNEQFF. In nucleotides, the CDR3 is TGTGCCAGCAGCCGAGGACTAGCGGAGTACAATGAGCAGTTCTTC. Full variable domain (rest looked up from reference TRBV14 and TRBJ2-1): EAGVTQFPSHSVIEKGQTVTLRCDPISGHDNLYWYRRVMGKEIKFLLHFVKESKQDESGMPNNRFLAERTGGTYSTLKVQPAELEDSGVYFCASSRGLAEYNEQFFGPGTRLTVL.